Included here is one T cell receptor beta chain sequence, with context. The target antigen is unknown. This sample stems from a study of T cell responses to AZD1222 COVID-19 vaccine. Germline lookup yields CDR1 SNHLY and CDR2 FYNNEI. V lost 5 bases and J lost 11, with 15 bases in between. The CDR3 contains 13 residues. Generated by immunoSEQ multiplex PCR, the TCRdb table keeps only in-frame clones and is missing some. The sample yields some 140,000 clones, more than 90% seen once. Study-level findings and limits: Just a handful of people given AZD1222 tested seropositive at baseline.

This TCR was recovered from an adult in good health. The genes are TRBV2 and TRBJ1-4; D remains unclear. Here the sequenced sample was peripheral blood, taken on day 0 of AZD1222 vaccination. The CDR3 sequence: CASSQNGGDKLFF. The CDR3 nucleotides are TGTGCCAGCAGTCAAAATGGCGGGGATAAACTGTTTTTT.